These T cell receptor beta chains were read from a single sample in a study of glioma-infiltrating T cells after dendritic cell vaccination. The method was immunoSEQ multiplex PCR; TCRdb's version includes in-frame clones alone and lacks a portion of them. This table has some 87,000 clones, around 85% appearing once. Material: blood, obtained before dendritic cell vaccination. The receptors come from a human donor with glioblastoma. CDR3s include the opening cysteine and the closing phenylalanine or tryptophan. A D gene is named only where the DNA matches it firmly. The size of a clone is reported for some rows only, either as once, few or many, or as a class for expanded clones.

d_call: TRBD1
j_call: TRBJ2-7
v_call: TRBV6-5
clone_size: .
cdr3_aa: CASSPNRGREQYF
cdr3_nt: TGTGCCAGCAGTCCGAACAGGGGACGGGAGCAGTACTTC

d_call: .
j_call: TRBJ1-1
v_call: TRBV7-9
clone_size: few
cdr3_aa: CASSLMGHSNTEAFF
cdr3_nt: TGTGCCAGCAGCTTGATGGGACACTCGAACACTGAAGCTTTCTTT

d_call: .
j_call: TRBJ1-2
v_call: TRBV19
clone_size: once
cdr3_aa: CASGRGTNYGYTF
cdr3_nt: TGTGCCAGTGGCCGGGGGACCAACTATGGCTACACCTTC

d_call: .
j_call: TRBJ2-6
v_call: TRBV18
clone_size: .
cdr3_aa: CASSPLLGANVLTF
cdr3_nt: TGTGCCAGCTCACCCTTGTTGGGGGCCAACGTCCTGACTTTC

d_call: TRBD1
j_call: TRBJ2-5
v_call: TRBV11-2
clone_size: .
cdr3_aa: CASSPIKGAVRYQETQYF
cdr3_nt: TGTGCCAGCAGCCCCATTAAGGGGGCAGTAAGGTACCAAGAGACCCAGTACTTC

d_call: .
j_call: TRBJ2-1
v_call: TRBV11-2
clone_size: .
cdr3_aa: CASSLDAGRNEQFF
cdr3_nt: TGTGCCAGCAGCTTAGACGCGGGACGGAATGAGCAGTTCTTC

d_call: TRBD1
j_call: TRBJ2-7
v_call: TRBV6-1
clone_size: few
cdr3_aa: CASSEPGQGDGEQYF
cdr3_nt: TGTGCCAGCAGTGAGCCGGGACAGGGGGATGGGGAGCAGTACTTC

d_call: TRBD1
j_call: TRBJ2-1
v_call: TRBV19
clone_size: .
cdr3_aa: CASNLQGALVNEQFF
cdr3_nt: TGTGCCAGTAACTTACAGGGGGCTTTGGTCAATGAGCAGTTCTTC

d_call: TRBD1
j_call: TRBJ1-5
v_call: TRBV27
clone_size: .
cdr3_aa: CASSRTGTGGREPQHF
cdr3_nt: TGTGCCAGCAGCCGAACGGGGACAGGCGGAAGGGAGCCCCAGCATTTT

d_call: .
j_call: TRBJ1-1
v_call: TRBV27
clone_size: .
cdr3_aa: CASSYGLGSTEAFF
cdr3_nt: TGTGCCAGCAGTTACGGACTTGGGAGCACTGAAGCTTTCTTT

d_call: TRBD1
j_call: TRBJ2-6
v_call: TRBV2
clone_size: .
cdr3_aa: CASSGDLRRDRGSSSGANVLTF
cdr3_nt: TGTGCCAGCAGTGGTGATCTTAGGAGGGACAGGGGCTCCAGCTCTGGGGCCAACGTCCTGACTTTC

d_call: .
j_call: TRBJ2-5
v_call: TRBV5-1
clone_size: .
cdr3_aa: CASSLVSVAGQETQYF
cdr3_nt: TGCGCCAGCAGCTTGGTGAGCGTGGCGGGGCAAGAGACCCAGTACTTC

d_call: TRBD1
j_call: TRBJ2-5
v_call: TRBV5-4
clone_size: .
cdr3_aa: CASSHTKGTGEETQYF
cdr3_nt: TGTGCCAGCAGCCATACAAAGGGGACAGGTGAAGAGACCCAGTACTTC

d_call: .
j_call: TRBJ2-7
v_call: TRBV5-1
clone_size: .
cdr3_aa: CASSLGGDNEQYF
cdr3_nt: TGCGCCAGCAGCTTGGGAGGTGATAACGAGCAGTACTTC

d_call: .
j_call: TRBJ1-1
v_call: TRBV6-5
clone_size: medium-sized
cdr3_aa: CASSELNTEAFF
cdr3_nt: TGTGCCAGCAGTGAGCTCAACACTGAAGCTTTCTTT

d_call: TRBD2
j_call: TRBJ2-2
v_call: TRBV9
clone_size: .
cdr3_aa: CASSVEASGNTGELFF
cdr3_nt: TGTGCCAGCAGCGTAGAGGCTAGCGGTAACACCGGGGAGCTGTTTTTT

d_call: .
j_call: TRBJ2-1
v_call: TRBV21-1
clone_size: .
cdr3_aa: CASSRRGDRGSHEQFF
cdr3_nt: TGTGCCAGCAGCCGCAGGGGGGACAGGGGCTCTCATGAGCAGTTCTTC

d_call: .
j_call: TRBJ2-7
v_call: TRBV2
clone_size: few
cdr3_aa: CATTANYEQYF
cdr3_nt: TGTGCCACGACAGCTAACTACGAGCAGTACTTC

d_call: .
j_call: TRBJ1-1
v_call: TRBV4-1
clone_size: .
cdr3_aa: CASSQPRRGNTEAFF
cdr3_nt: TGCGCCAGCAGCCAACCCCGACGGGGAAACACTGAAGCTTTCTTT

d_call: .
j_call: TRBJ2-7
v_call: TRBV14
clone_size: .
cdr3_aa: CASSQGVSYEQYF
cdr3_nt: TGTGCCAGCAGCCAAGGAGTAAGCTACGAGCAGTACTTC